This TCR beta chain was sequenced in a study of blood T cell repertoires in COVID-19. Study-wide background: There were acute and convalescent COVID-19 samples, and they came from the United States, Italy and Spain. From T cells, B-cell-depleted T cells, or PBMCs came the material, which was cDNA or gDNA.

Original handling: For nucleated cells, counts were estimated from reference gene primer amplification. Using immunoSEQ multiplex PCR, the repertoire was profiled, and TCRdb retains in-frame clones only, with some absent. Clonal size and the V and J genes are those of that table, whereas D and trimming came from the DNA. This table holds about 70,000 clones, roughly 86% found once. The CDR3 loop spans 15 amino acids. Germline V CDR1 and CDR2: SGHNT, YENEEA. The V and J ends lost 4 bases and 9 bases, in that order; junction bases with no gene match: 11. The sequence derives from a man aged 55 to 70 with acute or convalescent COVID-19. The sequencing input was peripheral blood. The V and J genes are TRBV11-3 and TRBJ2-1; 8 nucleotides agree with TRBD2. CDR3 sequence reads: CASSSPAGRGGEQFF. CDR3 sequence (DNA): TGTGCCAGCAGCTCGCCCGCAGGACGGGGGGGTGAGCAGTTCTTC. The full variable domain, its missing parts supplied by reference TRBV11-3 and TRBJ2-1, is EAGVVQSPRYKIIEKKQPVAFWCNPISGHNTLYWYLQNLGQGPELLIRYENEEAVDDSQLPKDRFSAERLKGVDSTLKIQPAELGDSAVYLCASSSPAGRGGEQFFGPGTRLTVL.